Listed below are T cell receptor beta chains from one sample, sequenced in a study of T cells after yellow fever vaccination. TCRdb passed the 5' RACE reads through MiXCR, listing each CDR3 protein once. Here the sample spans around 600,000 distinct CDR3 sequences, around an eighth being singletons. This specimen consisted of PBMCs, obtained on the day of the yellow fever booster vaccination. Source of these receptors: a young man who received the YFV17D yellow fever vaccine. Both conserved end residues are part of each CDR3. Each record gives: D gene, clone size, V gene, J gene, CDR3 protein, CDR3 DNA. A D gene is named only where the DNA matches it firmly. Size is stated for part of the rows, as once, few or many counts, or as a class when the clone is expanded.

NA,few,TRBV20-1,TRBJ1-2,CSAPGGDDGYTF,TGCAGTGCTCCCGGGGGCGATGATGGCTACACCTTC
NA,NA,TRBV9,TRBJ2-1,CASSTGRDEQFF,TGTGCCAGCAGCACTGGCAGGGATGAGCAGTTCTTC
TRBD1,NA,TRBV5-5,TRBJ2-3,CASSPDRGPTDTQYF,TGTGCCAGCAGCCCCGACAGGGGGCCGACAGATACGCAGTATTTT
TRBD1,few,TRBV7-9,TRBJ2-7,CASSFLGTGQGYEQYF,TGTGCCAGCAGCTTTCTAGGGACCGGACAGGGTTACGAGCAGTACTTC
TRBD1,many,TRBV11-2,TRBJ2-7,CASSSTGGLSYEQYF,TGTGCCAGCAGCTCAACAGGGGGCCTATCCTACGAGCAGTACTTC
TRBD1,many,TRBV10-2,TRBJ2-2,CASNFDRGAGELFF,TGCGCCAGCAACTTCGACAGGGGCGCCGGGGAGCTGTTTTTT
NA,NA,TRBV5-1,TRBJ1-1,CASSLLGREGRTEAFF,TGCGCCAGCAGCTTGCTTGGAAGGGAAGGGCGCACTGAAGCTTTCTTT
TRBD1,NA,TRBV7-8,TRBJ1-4,CASSLVTGQRRRPNEKLFF,TGTGCCAGCAGCTTAGTAACGGGACAGAGAAGGAGACCTAATGAAAAACTGTTTTTT
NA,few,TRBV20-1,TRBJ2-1,CSAPFWGQANEQFF,TGCAGTGCCCCTTTTTGGGGGCAGGCCAATGAGCAGTTCTTC
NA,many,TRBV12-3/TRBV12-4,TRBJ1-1,CASSLAGGPEAFF,TGTGCCAGCAGTTTGGCTGGAGGCCCTGAAGCTTTCTTT
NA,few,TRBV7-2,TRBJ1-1,CASSLGPALNTEAFF,TGTGCCAGCAGCTTAGGGCCAGCGCTGAACACTGAAGCTTTCTTT
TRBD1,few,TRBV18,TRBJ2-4,CASSPTGAGDIQYF,TGTGCCAGCTCACCGACAGGGGCAGGGGACATTCAGTACTTC
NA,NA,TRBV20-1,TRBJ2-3,CSDQLSGSTDTQYF,TGCAGTGACCAACTGAGCGGCTCCACAGATACGCAGTATTTT
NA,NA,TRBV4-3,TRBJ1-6,CASSQETPGSYNSPLHF,TGCGCCAGCAGCCAAGAGACACCCGGCTCCTATAATTCACCCCTCCACTTT
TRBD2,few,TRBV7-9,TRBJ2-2,CAKKREGPTGELFF,TGTGCCAAGAAGCGGGAGGGCCCCACCGGGGAGCTGTTTTTT